This TCR beta chain was observed in a study of blood T cells in healthy people across ages. Next came a second PCR, run for about 6 to 12 cycles, which used a sample-barcoded 5' primer along with a J-beta primer mix. From the 5' RACE reads, TCRdb called clonotypes with MiXCR, one entry per CDR3 protein. The data show fewer than 600,000 distinct CDR3 sequences, with roughly a quarter seen just once and under 4.5% held by the top ten. This clonotype was picked up one time. V lost 1 base, J lost 3 bases, and 10 bases lay in between. Germline V gene data show CDR1 as SGHVS and CDR2 as FNYEAQ. The CDR3 contains 15 residues. These data were likewise used in another study, on T cells of mothers and their children. From that paper: M1S, a second-PCR primer, added sample barcodes and 2-4 random nucleotides.

The clonotype originates from a boy aged 2 to 9 in good health. The chain combines TRBV7-6 with TRBJ2-1; D is possibly TRBD2 (5 bases). Sample: blood. The CDR3 is CASSLVASVYNEQFF. For the CDR3, the DNA is TGTGCCAGCAGCTTAGTAGCGTCCGTCTACAATGAGCAGTTCTTC.